The sequence of this TCR beta chain was determined in a study of vaccination and CD4 T cells after COVID-19. Study-wide context: Typically, post-vaccine samples were obtained a median roughly 75 days after dose two, within a range of 14 to 241.

The Oncomine TCR Beta short-read assay was applied to DNA of cultured CD4+ T cells. Via MiXCR, TCRdb re-called the PCR reads, giving one row per CDR3 protein. The sample contains 16,000 or so distinct CDR3 sequences, about 53% of which appear only once. This CDR3 spans 15 amino acids. Unmatched junction bases numbered 6, after V lost 3 bases and J lost 5 bases. Germline loops: CDR1 SGHTA, CDR2 FQGTGA. Notes on this clonotype: Its antigen is currently unknown.

Treatment described: approximately nine-day PBMC culture with coronavirus spike peptide pools or control peptides (ViraFEST assay). After being plated at roughly 2.2 million per well, PBMCs were cultured with about 10 IU/ml IL-2 and 8.5 to 10 ug/ml peptide pools. The chain employs TRBV7-3 and TRBJ2-2, with 7 nucleotides matching TRBD1. This specimen was CD4+ T cells from blood, cultured in vitro, taken before SARS-CoV-2 vaccination. The sequence came from a human donor who had recovered from COVID-19. CDR3 region: CASSFTGALTGELFF. CDR3 in DNA: TGTGCCAGCAGCTTTACAGGGGCCCTAACCGGGGAGCTGTTTTTT.